The clone carrying this T cell receptor (beta chain) has a single count. Authors' analysis steps: Amplification with reference gene primers provided the estimates of nucleated cell counts. Libraries were prepared by immunoSEQ multiplex PCR; TCRdb keeps only in-frame clonotypes and omits some of them. V, J and clone size derive from that table, while D and trimming were established from the DNA sequence. The data hold about 240,000 clones, with around 83% observed a single time. This sample was taken from a study of blood T cell repertoires in COVID-19. Turning to the study itself: Samples representing acute and convalescent COVID-19 were sourced from the United States, Italy and Spain. Sources were T cells, B-cell-depleted T cells, or PBMCs; the material itself was cDNA or gDNA.

Trimming took 1 base from V and 4 from J; bases not matched to a gene: 5. Germline V gene sequence: CDR1 LGHDT, CDR2 YNNKEL (reference sequence). The CDR3 totals 16 residues. The specimen was peripheral blood. This TCR was sampled from an older woman with active or convalescent COVID-19. The rearrangement links TRBV3-1 (or the pseudogene TRBV3-2) to TRBJ2-5; the match to TRBD2 covers 11 bases. The CDR3 region has the DNA TGTGCCAGCAGCCAAGCCTCTCTAGCGGGGGGAGAGACCCAGTACTTC. Its translation is CASSQASLAGGETQYF.